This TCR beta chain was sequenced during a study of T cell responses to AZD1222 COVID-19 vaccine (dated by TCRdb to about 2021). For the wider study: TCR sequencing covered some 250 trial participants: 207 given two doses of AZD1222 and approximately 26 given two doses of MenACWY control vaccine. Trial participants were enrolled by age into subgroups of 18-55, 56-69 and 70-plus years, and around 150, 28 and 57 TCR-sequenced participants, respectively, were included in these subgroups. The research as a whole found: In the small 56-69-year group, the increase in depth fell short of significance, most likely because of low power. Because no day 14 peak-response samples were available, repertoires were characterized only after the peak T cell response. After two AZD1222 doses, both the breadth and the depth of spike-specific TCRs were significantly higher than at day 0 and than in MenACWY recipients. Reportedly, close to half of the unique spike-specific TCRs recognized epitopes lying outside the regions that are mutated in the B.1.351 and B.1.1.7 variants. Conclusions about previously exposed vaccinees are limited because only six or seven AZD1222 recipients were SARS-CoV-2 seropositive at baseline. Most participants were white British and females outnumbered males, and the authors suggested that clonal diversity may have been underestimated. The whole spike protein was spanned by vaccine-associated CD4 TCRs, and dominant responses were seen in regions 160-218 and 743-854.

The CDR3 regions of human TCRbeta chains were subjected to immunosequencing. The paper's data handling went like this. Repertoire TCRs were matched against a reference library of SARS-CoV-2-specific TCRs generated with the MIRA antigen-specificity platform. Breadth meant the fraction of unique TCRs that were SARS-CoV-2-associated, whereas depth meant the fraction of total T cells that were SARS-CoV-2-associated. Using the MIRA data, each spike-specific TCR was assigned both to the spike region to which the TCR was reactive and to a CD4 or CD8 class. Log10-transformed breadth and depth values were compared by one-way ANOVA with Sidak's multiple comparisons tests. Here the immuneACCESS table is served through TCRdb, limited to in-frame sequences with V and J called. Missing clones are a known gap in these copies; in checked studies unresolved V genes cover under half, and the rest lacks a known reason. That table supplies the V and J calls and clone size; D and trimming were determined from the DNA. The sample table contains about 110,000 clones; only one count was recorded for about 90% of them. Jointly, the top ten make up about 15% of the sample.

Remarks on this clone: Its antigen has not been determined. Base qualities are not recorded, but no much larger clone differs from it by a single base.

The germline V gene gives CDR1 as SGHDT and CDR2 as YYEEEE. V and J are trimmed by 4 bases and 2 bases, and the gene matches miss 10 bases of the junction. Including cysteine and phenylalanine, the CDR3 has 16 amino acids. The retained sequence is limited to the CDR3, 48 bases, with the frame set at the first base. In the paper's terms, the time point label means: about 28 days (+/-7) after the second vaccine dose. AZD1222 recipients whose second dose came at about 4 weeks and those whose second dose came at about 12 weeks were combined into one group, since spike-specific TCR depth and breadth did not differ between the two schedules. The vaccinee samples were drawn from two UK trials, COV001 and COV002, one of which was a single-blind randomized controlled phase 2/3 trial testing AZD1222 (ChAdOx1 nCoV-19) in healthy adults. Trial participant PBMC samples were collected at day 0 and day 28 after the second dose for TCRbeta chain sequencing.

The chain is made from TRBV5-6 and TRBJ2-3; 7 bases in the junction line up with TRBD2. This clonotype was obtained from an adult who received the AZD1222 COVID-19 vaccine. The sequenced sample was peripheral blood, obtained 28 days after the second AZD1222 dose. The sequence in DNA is TGTGCCAGCAGCGCATCCTGGCGGGGGAACACAGATACGCAGTATTTT. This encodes CASSASWRGNTDTQYF.